Listed below are T cell receptor beta chains from one sample, sequenced in a study of T cell responses to AZD1222 COVID-19 vaccine. Generated by immunoSEQ multiplex PCR, the TCRdb table keeps only in-frame clones and is missing some. The sample holds 95,000 to 110,000 clones; 93% are singletons and the top ten take around 5%. The sequenced sample was peripheral blood, obtained on day 0 of AZD1222 vaccination. These receptors were obtained from an adult in good health. Both conserved end residues are part of each CDR3. D genes are given only for firm matches. Expanded clones are given a class, and other clones once, few, many or no size at all.

abundance,d_gene,v_gene,j_gene,CDR3aa,CDR3nt
few,NA,TRBV7-9,TRBJ1-1,CASSNLRRATVMNTEAFF,TGTGCCAGCAGCAACTTGAGGAGGGCGACCGTAATGAACACTGAAGCTTTCTTT
NA,NA,TRBV30,TRBJ2-1,CAWSRSSSYNEQFF,TGTGCCTGGAGTCGGAGCAGCTCCTACAATGAGCAGTTCTTC
NA,NA,TRBV6-2/TRBV6-3,TRBJ1-1,CASSPGWNTEAFF,TGTGCCAGCAGCCCAGGGTGGAACACTGAAGCTTTCTTT
NA,NA,TRBV2,TRBJ1-2,CASKPGGALYGYTF,TGTGCCAGCAAGCCGGGGGGCGCGTTATATGGCTACACCTTC
NA,NA,TRBV6-2/TRBV6-3,TRBJ2-7,CASSSAYEQYF,TGTGCCAGCAGTTCCGCCTACGAGCAGTACTTC
NA,TRBD2,TRBV30,TRBJ2-7,CAWRPTSGYTYEQYF,TGTGCCTGGAGACCCACTAGCGGTTATACCTACGAGCAGTACTTC
NA,NA,TRBV3-1/TRBV3-2,TRBJ2-5,CASSQDHRETQYF,TGTGCCAGCAGCCAAGATCACAGAGAGACCCAGTACTTC
NA,TRBD2,TRBV12-3/TRBV12-4,TRBJ2-7,CASSFGGNEYF,TGTGCCAGCAGTTTCGGGGGGAACGAGTACTTC
NA,TRBD2,TRBV9,TRBJ2-1,CASSVGTSGYNEQFF,TGTGCCAGCAGCGTAGGCACTAGCGGGTACAATGAGCAGTTCTTC
NA,TRBD1,TRBV6-5,TRBJ2-2,CASSRGTGATGELFF,TGTGCCAGCAGCCGTGGGACAGGGGCCACCGGGGAGCTGTTTTTT
NA,NA,TRBV28,TRBJ1-1,CASPRGRTRGVGTEAFF,TGTGCCAGCCCGAGGGGCCGTACAAGGGGAGTTGGCACTGAAGCTTTCTTT
NA,NA,TRBV5-1,TRBJ2-2,CASSRPALGGELFF,TGCGCCAGCAGCCGACCAGCCCTTGGCGGGGAGCTGTTTTTT
NA,NA,TRBV19,TRBJ1-5,CASTGSNQPQHF,TGTGCCAGTACCGGTTCCAATCAGCCCCAGCATTTT
NA,NA,TRBV28,TRBJ2-1,CASRPGLLFEYNEQFF,TGTGCCAGCAGGCCGGGACTCCTCTTCGAATACAATGAGCAGTTCTTC
few,NA,TRBV3-1/TRBV3-2,TRBJ2-1,CASSLSGNEQFF,TGTGCCAGCAGCCTTAGCGGCAATGAGCAGTTCTTC
NA,NA,TRBV18,TRBJ1-6,CASSPGYDSPLHF,TGTGCCAGCTCACCAGGGTATGATTCACCCCTCCACTTT
NA,TRBD1,TRBV5-1,TRBJ1-1,CASSLETGTEAFF,TGCGCCAGCAGCTTGGAGACAGGGACTGAAGCTTTCTTT
NA,NA,TRBV11-2,TRBJ2-5,CASSLGRSETQYF,TGTGCCAGCAGCTTAGGTAGGAGTGAGACCCAGTACTTC
NA,NA,TRBV6-1,TRBJ2-2,CASSDPAYTGELFF,TGTGCCAGCAGTGATCCGGCGTACACCGGGGAGCTGTTTTTT
NA,TRBD1,TRBV6-5,TRBJ1-3,CASSPTGFGNTIYF,TGTGCCAGCAGTCCGACAGGGTTCGGAAACACCATATATTTT
NA,NA,TRBV28,TRBJ2-5,CASSPSRGGVETQYF,TGTGCCAGCAGTCCCAGCAGGGGCGGTGTGGAGACCCAGTACTTC
NA,TRBD2,TRBV4-2,TRBJ2-2,CASSQDGEAGVFGELFF,TGTGCCAGCAGCCAAGATGGTGAAGCGGGAGTTTTCGGGGAGCTGTTTTTT
NA,NA,TRBV28,TRBJ1-3,CASSGQKPSGNTIYF,TGTGCCAGCTCAGGACAGAAACCCTCTGGAAACACCATATATTTT
NA,NA,TRBV5-1,TRBJ1-1,CASRGGWTEAFF,TGCGCCAGCAGGGGGGGCTGGACTGAAGCTTTCTTT
once,TRBD1,TRBV2,TRBJ1-5,CASTRTGGVGQPQHF,TGTGCCAGCACCCGGACAGGGGGAGTAGGTCAGCCCCAGCATTTT
NA,NA,TRBV5-1,TRBJ1-2,CASSLTWLGGYTF,TGCGCCAGCAGCTTGACGTGGTTGGGGGGCTACACCTTC
NA,TRBD1,TRBV25-1,TRBJ1-2,CASSEYSAGGGYTF,TGTGCCAGCAGTGAATACTCGGCAGGGGGAGGCTACACCTTC
NA,TRBD1,TRBV10-3,TRBJ1-1,CAISVILTGQNTEAFF,TGTGCCATCAGTGTGATTCTGACAGGGCAGAACACTGAAGCTTTCTTT
NA,NA,TRBV28,TRBJ1-1,CASSLPGTTRTEAFF,TGTGCCAGCAGTTTACCCGGGACAACGAGAACTGAAGCTTTCTTT
few,TRBD2,TRBV6-5,TRBJ2-1,CASRGLAGTNEQFF,TGTGCCAGCAGGGGATTAGCGGGAACCAATGAGCAGTTCTTC
NA,TRBD1,TRBV18,TRBJ1-2,CASSPRQGDYGYTF,TGTGCCAGCTCACCACGACAGGGAGACTATGGCTACACCTTC
NA,TRBD2,TRBV27,TRBJ2-3,CASSSKPWDSGRSGTQYF,TGTGCCAGCAGTTCGAAACCCTGGGATAGCGGGAGGTCGGGTACGCAGTATTTT
NA,NA,TRBV6-4,TRBJ2-1,CASSDSIAEANEQFF,TGTGCCAGCAGTGACTCGATAGCGGAGGCCAATGAGCAGTTCTTC
NA,NA,TRBV5-4,TRBJ1-1,CASSGRTVNTEAFF,TGTGCCAGCAGCGGACGGACAGTGAACACTGAAGCTTTCTTT
NA,NA,TRBV2,TRBJ1-3,CASTDSGNTIYF,TGTGCCAGCACCGACAGTGGAAACACCATATATTTT
few,NA,TRBV5-1,TRBJ2-7,CASNGGGYEQYF,TGCGCCAGCAACGGAGGGGGCTACGAGCAGTACTTC
once,TRBD1,TRBV2,TRBJ1-6,CASRRDRGLLKGSPLHF,TGTGCCAGCAGACGGGACAGGGGGCTTCTTAAGGGTTCACCCCTCCACTTT
NA,NA,TRBV30,TRBJ1-1,CACSEVRGYAFF,TGTGCCTGCTCCGAAGTCAGGGGTTACGCTTTCTTT
NA,TRBD2,TRBV7-2,TRBJ2-7,CASSLVGGRENEQYF,TGTGCCAGCAGCTTAGTAGGCGGGAGAGAGAACGAGCAGTACTTC
NA,NA,TRBV5-4,TRBJ2-5,CASSLPKETQYF,TGTGCCAGCAGCTTGCCGAAAGAGACCCAGTACTTC
NA,NA,TRBV6-5,TRBJ2-7,CASSAPHGTYEQYF,TGTGCCAGCAGCGCCCCACACGGCACCTACGAGCAGTACTTC
NA,NA,TRBV4-1,TRBJ1-1,CASSQEGGGNTEAFF,TGCGCCAGCAGCCAAGAAGGAGGGGGGAACACTGAAGCTTTCTTT
NA,NA,TRBV11-1,TRBJ2-1,CASMDYDNEQFF,TGTGCCAGCATGGACTATGACAATGAGCAGTTCTTC
once,NA,TRBV6-1,TRBJ2-3,CASSAQSGLRGDTQYF,TGTGCCAGCAGTGCGCAAAGTGGGCTACGAGGAGATACGCAGTATTTT
NA,TRBD1,TRBV6-5,TRBJ2-5,CASRDRVGETQYF,TGTGCCAGCAGGGACAGGGTCGGAGAGACCCAGTACTTC
NA,TRBD1,TRBV7-9,TRBJ1-1,CASSLDGDRVAFF,TGTGCCAGCAGCTTAGATGGGGACAGGGTAGCTTTCTTT
NA,NA,TRBV28,TRBJ1-1,CASSLELRGEMNTEAFF,TGTGCCAGCAGTTTAGAATTAAGAGGGGAGATGAACACTGAAGCTTTCTTT
NA,NA,TRBV13,TRBJ2-7,CASSPKWGSSYEQYF,TGTGCCAGCAGCCCAAAGTGGGGGAGCTCCTACGAGCAGTACTTC
NA,NA,TRBV7-3,TRBJ2-7,CASSDLGYEQYF,TGTGCCAGCAGCGATCTAGGGTACGAGCAGTACTTC
NA,NA,TRBV11-2,TRBJ1-6,CASSLGTVNYNLPLHF,TGTGCCAGCAGCTTAGGCACAGTGAATTATAATTTACCCCTCCACTTT
once,TRBD1,TRBV27,TRBJ1-6,CASSSGTGKDSPLHF,TGTGCCAGCAGTTCGGGGACAGGGAAGGACTCACCCCTCCACTTT
NA,NA,TRBV28,TRBJ1-5,CASSRWAGNLASNQPQHF,TGTGCCAGCAGCCGCTGGGCCGGGAATTTGGCTAGCAATCAGCCCCAGCATTTT
once,NA,TRBV7-2,TRBJ1-2,CASSLGEGKNYGYTF,TGTGCCAGCAGCTTAGGCGAGGGCAAAAACTATGGCTACACCTTC
NA,NA,TRBV19,TRBJ1-2,CASRGHYGYTF,TGTGCCAGCAGGGGACACTATGGCTACACCTTC